The 18 T cell receptor beta chains below all came from one sample that was sequenced in a study of T-cell reconstitution after alpha-beta-depleted transplantation in children. The authors prepared the TCRbeta library with unique molecular identifiers. TCRdb processed the PCR reads anew with MiXCR; each CDR3 protein has one entry. The repertoire holds around 400,000 distinct CDR3 sequences, with roughly 10% as singletons. The sample consisted of PBMCs from the stem cell graft donor, taken from the stem cell graft. These receptors all stem from a human donor who donated a stem cell graft to a child with acute myeloid leukemia.

This clonotype showed up just a few times. The chain combines TRBV9 with TRBJ2-3, with a weak D call TRBD2 (7 bases). The V end lost 7 bases, the J end lost 0 bases, and 12 bases lay between the germline ends. CDR3 length equals 14 residues. Germline lookup yields CDR1 SGDLS and CDR2 YYNGEE. CDR3 DNA sequence: TGTGCCAGCGGGGGGGGGCAAAGCACAGATACGCAGTATTTT. Translating gives CASGGGQSTDTQYF.

This clonotype was counted a few times. The chain recombines TRBV10-3 with TRBJ1-2; D possibly corresponds to TRBD1 (6 bases). The germline V gene has CDR1 ENHRY and CDR2 SYGVKD. The CDR3 length is 14 residues. V was clipped by 1 base and J by 8 bases, with 14 bases between them. DNA for the CDR3: TGTGCCATCAGTGAGTTAACAGGGACGAACGGCTACACCTTC. Encoded protein: CAISELTGTNGYTF.

V gene TRBV20-1 combines with J gene TRBJ2-2; D possibly corresponds to TRBD1 (6 bases). The length of the CDR3 is 13 residues. Trimming took off 5 bases at V and 2 bases at J, with 9 bases between the two ends. Looked up from germline, CDR1 is DFQATT and CDR2 is SNEGSKA (reference sequence). The CDR3 bases are TGCAGTGCTTGGGACACAAACACCGGGGAGCTGTTTTTT. Residues: CSAWDTNTGELFF.

The J gene is TRBJ1-5, the V gene TRBV6-2 or TRBV6-3; 9 nucleotides agree with TRBD1. Looked up from germline, CDR1 is MNHEY and CDR2 is SVGEGT. V was pared by 5 bases and J by 15 bases, with 14 bases of the junction left unmatched. The CDR3 loop spans 14 amino acids. The CDR3 is CASSDGGQGVSGHF. The CDR3 nucleotides are TGTGCCAGCAGTGACGGGGGACAGGGTGTCTCTGGGCATTTT.

This clonotype was found a few times. The chain uses TRBV29-1 and TRBJ2-3; D remains ambiguous. Trimming left V 0 bases short and J 9 bases short, with 10 bases between. The germline gives CDR1 SQVTM, CDR2 ANQGSEA. The CDR3 is 12 amino acids. DNA for the CDR3: TGCAGCGTTGAAGATCTAGGAAGAACGCAGTATTTT. This codes for CSVEDLGRTQYF.

This clonotype was found many times. The rearrangement joins TRBV5-1 to TRBJ2-7; 9 positions agree with TRBD1. The V gene end was trimmed by 3 bases and the J gene end by 5 bases; junction bases not matched to a gene: 6. Germline V CDR1 and CDR2: SGHRS, YFSETQ. This CDR3 comprises 14 residues. The CDR3 DNA reads as TGCGCCAGCAGCTGGGGACAGGGCGGCAACGAGCAGTACTTC. Translated, it gives CASSWGQGGNEQYF.

This clonotype was detected a few times. CDR3 coding DNA: TGTGCCAGCACCTTGCGGGGGCAGGGGGGTTCACCCCTCCACTTT. Residues: CASTLRGQGGSPLHF. The chain joins TRBV7-2 to TRBJ1-6; 7 bases map to TRBD1. The CDR3 is 15 amino acids. The V and J ends lost 7 bases and 9 bases, in that order; junction bases with no gene match: 12. Germline V lookup: CDR1 SGHTA, CDR2 FQGNSA.

This clonotype showed up just a few times. V gene TRBV20-1 combines with J gene TRBJ1-5; 9 nucleotides align to TRBD1. J lost 3 bases, V lost 1 base, and 4 bases had no gene match. This CDR3 has 15 residues. CDR1 is DFQATT, CDR2 SNEGSKA, per germline (reference sequence). CDR3 DNA sequence: TGCAGTGCTAGAGTCGGGACAGGGAACAATCAGCCCCAGCATTTT. Translating it yields CSARVGTGNNQPQHF.

This clonotype has ten or more counts. V and J are TRBV6-2 or TRBV6-3 and TRBJ2-1, with D possibly TRBD1 on 6 matching bases. V gave up 7 bases and J gave up 9 bases, with 10 bases separating them. The CDR3 contains 11 residues. Germline V gene data show CDR1 as MNHEY and CDR2 as SVGEGT. The CDR3 loop reads CASILGGEQFF. CDR3 DNA: TGTGCCAGCATCTTAGGGGGTGAGCAGTTCTTC.

This clonotype has a handful of counts. The chain couples TRBV7-3 to TRBJ2-3; D possibly matches TRBD1 or TRBD2 (5 bases each). Trimming pared 5 bases from V and 2 bases from J, leaving 14 bases between. Germline CDR1 SGHTA, CDR2 FQGTGA. This CDR3 has 15 residues. CDR3 in DNA: TGTGCCAGCAGCCCCCGAGGGGCGAACACAGATACGCAGTATTTT. As protein: CASSPRGANTDTQYF.

In its sample, this clonotype was seen a few times. The chain uses TRBV12-3 or TRBV12-4 and TRBJ2-5; possible D gene TRBD1, 5 bases. Trimming left V 3 bases short and J 2 bases short, with 16 bases between. CDR3 size: 16 residues. CDR3 protein: CASSFLGASRQETQYF. The CDR3 DNA sequence: TGTGCCAGCAGTTTCCTAGGGGCGTCTAGGCAAGAGACCCAGTACTTC.

As regards this clonotype: A clone one base away is much larger, so this may be a read error. The chain combines TRBV7-6 with TRBJ2-3; D unresolved. Deletions cut 0 bases from V and 4 bases from J, with 5 bases between. The CDR3 consists of 13 residues. Germline CDR1 SGHVS, CDR2 FNYEAQ. CDR3 sequence: CASSLALADTQYF. CDR3 bases: TGTGCCAGCAGCTTAGCGCTCGCAGATACGCAGTATTTT.

The chain has TRBV5-1 and TRBJ2-5, with D possibly being TRBD1 (6 bases). Trimming removed 4 bases at V and 4 bases at J, with 14 bases between. The CDR3 is 14 residues long. CDR1 is SGHRS, CDR2 YFSETQ, per germline. The CDR3 sequence: CASSPNRDRETQYF. The DNA of the CDR3 is TGCGCCAGCAGCCCGAACAGGGATCGAGAGACCCAGTACTTC.

The rearrangement links TRBV20-1 to TRBJ1-1, with TRBD1 matching over 9 bases. The germline gives CDR1 DFQATT, CDR2 SNEGSKA (reference sequence). This CDR3 has 14 amino acids. Trimming cost V 2 bases and J 7 bases; bases outside gene matches: 8. As DNA, the CDR3 is TGCAGTGCTAGACAGTCCGGGACAGGGAGTGAAGCTTTCTTT. This codes for CSARQSGTGSEAFF.

V and J are TRBV20-1 and TRBJ2-1; tentatively, D is TRBD1 (5 bases). V was trimmed by 0 bases and J by 12 bases, leaving 9 bases between them. Germline CDR1 is DFQATT and CDR2 is SNEGSKA (reference sequence). CDR3 length: 11 amino acids. The CDR3 region has the DNA TGCAGTGCTAGAGATCAAGGGGTGCAGTTCTTC. Its translation: CSARDQGVQFF.

This clonotype was observed a handful of times. V is TRBV18 and J is TRBJ2-1; TRBD2 matches at 13 bases. The V segment lost 4 bases and the J segment 7 bases; nucleotides outside the gene matches: 16. The CDR3 has 19 residues. The germline V gene has CDR1 KGHSH and CDR2 LQKENI. This chain's CDR3 is CASSQPGLAGINLPNEQFF. CDR3 DNA sequence: TGTGCCAGCTCACAGCCGGGACTAGCGGGAATAAACCTACCGAATGAGCAGTTCTTC.

This clonotype was seen more than once but under ten times. The chain couples TRBV5-5 to TRBJ2-2; D ambiguous. This CDR3 has 15 amino acids. Germline-derived CDR1 and CDR2 are SGHKS and YYEKEE (reference sequence). Trimming shortened V by 4 bases and J by 7 bases, and 17 bases separated the two germline ends. This CDR3 is CASSPDPQRIGELFF. The CDR3 DNA reads as TGTGCCAGCAGCCCCGACCCCCAGAGGATCGGGGAGCTGTTTTTT. Combining the CDR3 with reference TRBV5-5 and TRBJ2-2 gives the whole variable domain DAGVTQSPTHLIKTRGQQVTLRCSPISGHKSVSWYQQVLGQGPQFIFQYYEKEERGRGNFPDRFSARQFPNYSSELNVNALLLGDSALYLCASSPDPQRIGELFFGEGSRLTVL.

The V call is TRBV27, the J call TRBJ2-2, with 8 positions matching TRBD1. The CDR3 length is 18 residues. CDR1 is MNHEY, CDR2 SMNVEV, per germline (reference sequence). Trimming took 2 bases from V and 7 from J; bases not matched to a gene: 15. The CDR3 loop is CASSLMPGGDFGRGELFF. CDR3 coding DNA: TGTGCCAGCAGTTTAATGCCAGGGGGCGATTTCGGTCGCGGGGAGCTGTTTTTT.